In this sample, the clone carrying this TCR beta chain turned up a few times. What it binds is not known. Original data processing: Samples had a median of about 95,000 TCRs, ranging 23,224 to 690,600. TCRdb reanalysed the RACE reads using MiXCR and keeps one entry per CDR3 protein. It is TCRdb's table, rather than the study itself, that gives the V and J calls and clone size. The sample includes tens of thousands of distinct CDR3 sequences, under 9% of them seen just once. Regarding time point: patch test 1, 2 weeks after DPC sensitization. Treatment reported: therapeutic diphenylcyclopropenone sensitization with weekly scalp DPC. This entry is derived from a study of human T cells and chemical hapten exposure. Whole-study results and caveats: TCRs above 1 in 1000 frequency stayed constant with DPC sensitization. Alopecia affecting every donor means their immune response may not match healthy people's.

V was shortened by 1 base and J by 0 bases, with 9 bases between the two germline ends. The germline gives CDR1 MGHRA, CDR2 YSYEKL. This CDR3 has 16 residues. The clonotype originates from a woman younger than 45 with alopecia areata. Some clones in this sample may be carry-over from other donors' samples. The sequenced sample was whole blood, obtained in connection with sensitization to the hapten diphenylcyclopropenone (DPC). The chain is built from TRBV4-1 and TRBJ1-4, with D unclear. CDR3 sequence (DNA): TGCGCCAGCAGCCAAGGACACGGGGCAACTAATGAAAAACTGTTTTTT. It is translated as CASSQGHGATNEKLFF.